This TCR beta chain was sequenced during a study of control samples from healthy donors and cancer patients (dated by TCRdb to 2020 to 2021). As regards this clone: There is no known antigen for this receptor. The input lacks base qualities; no much larger clone sits a single base away.

Including cysteine and phenylalanine, the CDR3 has 14 amino acids. Only the CDR3 part of the read is kept: 42 bases, read in frame from the first base. V lost 3 bases and J lost 3 bases; the stretch between them is 12 bases long. CDR1 and CDR2, looked up from the germline V gene (reference sequence), are GTSNPN and SVGIG. The protocol used for the library was the immunoSEQ multiplex PCR assay. Not all clones reach the TCRdb copy of this immuneACCESS table, which keeps in-frame sequences only. Checked studies attribute under half of the gap to unresolved V genes and leave the rest unexplained. This sample comprises fewer than 500,000 clones, approximately 92% of them detected only once. The ten largest clones represent approximately 6.3% of the sample.

The chain links TRBV30 with TRBJ1-3, with the D gene not clear enough to name. This clonotype originated in a man aged 35 to 55 with head and neck cancer. Sequenced: PBMCs. CDR3 sequence: CAWRSAGLGNTIYF. The sequenced DNA: TGTGCCTGGAGGTCGGCCGGGCTTGGAAACACCATATATTTT.